This TCR beta chain was recorded in a study of CD8+ T cells in alopecia areata. Points from the study as a whole: Normal scalp showed lower clonality than lesional scalp, especially alopecia totalis/universalis.

CDR3 length equals 14 residues. V was trimmed by 0 bases and J by 2 bases, leaving 11 bases between them. Looked up from germline, CDR1 is GTSNPN and CDR2 is SVGIG (reference sequence). Stated treatment: oral pan-JAK inhibitor, 5-10 mg twice daily. This clone was recorded once. Its antigen is undetermined. Extraction and reverse transcription of RNA yielded cDNA as the sequencing template. Sequenced by immunoSEQ multiplex PCR; TCRdb stores in-frame clones only, minus some. This table has about 190,000 clones, 60% appearing once. The specimen was CD4+ T cells sorted from blood, collected at week 24, from a patient treated with tofacitinib. The rearrangement links TRBV30 to TRBJ2-7; D possibly corresponds to TRBD2 (6 bases). The TCR was taken from a human donor with alopecia areata. CDR3 coding DNA: TGTGCCTGGAGTGTACGGAGGGGCCCCTACGAGCAGTACTTC. It is translated as CAWSVRRGPYEQYF.